Each of the 2 T cell receptor beta chains below was sequenced from the same sample in a study of vaccination and CD4 T cells after COVID-19. No antigen has been assigned to these receptors. The Oncomine TCR Beta short-read assay was applied to DNA of cultured CD4+ T cells. TCRdb fed the PCR reads into MiXCR, producing one record per CDR3 protein. The repertoire includes 20,000 or so distinct CDR3 sequences, about 23% of them detected once, and roughly 8.5% sits in the top ten. Noted treatment: approximately 10-day PBMC culture with coronavirus spike peptide pools or control peptides (ViraFEST assay). Sequencing used cultured CD4+ T cells from blood. The receptors originated from a human donor with COVID-19.

The chain uses TRBV4-1 and TRBJ1-3, with 7 bases identical to TRBD1. J gave up 4 bases and V 5 bases, and 8 bases lay outside the gene matches. This CDR3 has 15 amino acids. Germline V gene sequence: CDR1 MGHRA, CDR2 YSYEKL. The CDR3 DNA reads TGCGCCAGCAGCGACCCCGGGACAGAGGGAAACACCATATATTTT. It translates to CASSDPGTEGNTIYF.

The sample holds a few counts of this clonotype. The gene calls are TRBV2 and TRBJ2-2; D gene uncertain. CDR1 is SNHLY and CDR2 is FYNNEI in the germline V gene. The ends were cut back, 3 bases at V and 7 bases at J, with 15 bases in the middle. The CDR3 is made up of 15 amino acids. The DNA for the CDR3 is TGTGCCAGCAGTGAGCTAAAAGGCGGAATCGGGGAGCTGTTTTTT. As protein: CASSELKGGIGELFF.